The 32 T cell receptor beta chains below were found in one sample sequenced in a study of control samples from healthy donors and cancer patients. TCRdb's table, derived via immunoSEQ multiplex PCR, lists solely in-frame clones and lacks some. The table includes some 95,000 clones, roughly 92% detected once. Sequencing was carried out using blood. The receptor source for this set is a human donor in good health. The donor label of this sample is uncertain.

The chain carries TRBV2 and TRBJ2-4; D may match TRBD1 or TRBD2 (5 bases each). The CDR3 consists of 12 residues. V was trimmed by 6 bases and J by 9 bases, leaving 12 bases between them. Germline loops: CDR1 SNHLY, CDR2 FYNNEI. The CDR3, as DNA: TGTGCCAGCAGAGCCGCCGGGACCATTCAGTACTTC. This gives the protein CASRAAGTIQYF.

This chain joins TRBV19 and TRBJ1-4, with 9 bases lining up with TRBD1. The V and J ends lost 4 bases and 8 bases, in that order; junction bases with no gene match: 5. This CDR3 region has 14 residues. Germline CDR1 is LNHDA and CDR2 is SQIVND (reference sequence). CDR3 sequence: CASSSDRGSEKLFF. The CDR3 region has the DNA TGTGCCAGTAGTAGTGACAGGGGGAGCGAAAAACTGTTTTTT.

There are a few counts of this clone. This chain connects TRBV11-2 to TRBJ2-1; 7 bases fit TRBD1. V was clipped by 1 base and J by 8 bases; unmatched bases: 8. The CDR3 is 15 amino acids. Germline CDR1 and CDR2: SGHAT and FQNNGV. The CDR3 nucleotides read TGTGCCAGCAGCTTAGTCGGGACAGCTAGGGATGAGCAGTTCTTC. As protein: CASSLVGTARDEQFF.

The chain employs TRBV2 and TRBJ1-6; the D gene is possibly TRBD1 (6 bases). Germline CDR1 SNHLY, CDR2 FYNNEI. Between the trimmed V and J ends, which lost 4 bases and 7 bases, there was a span of 11 bases. This CDR3 spans 14 amino acids. CDR3 residues: CASSVGGGNSPLHF. The CDR3 coding sequence is TGTGCCAGCAGTGTCGGGGGCGGCAATTCACCCCTCCACTTT.

The chain has TRBV30 and TRBJ2-3; D is unclear. Trimming took 3 bases from V and 5 from J, leaving 15 bases between them. Germline V gene lookup returns CDR1 GTSNPN and CDR2 SVGIG (reference sequence). The CDR3 has 14 residues. CDR3 amino acids: CAWRYRSSVDTQYF. In DNA, the CDR3 is TGTGCCTGGAGGTACCGTAGCTCGGTAGATACGCAGTATTTT.

A remark on this clone: This sample includes further DNA sequences coding for the same CDR3. The CDR3 nucleotides are TGTGCCAGCAGTAGCACCTACGAGCAGTACTTC. Translation gives CASSSTYEQYF. This chain connects TRBV28 to TRBJ2-7; no clear D. This CDR3 has 11 amino acids. Per the germline V gene, CDR1 is MDHEN and CDR2 is SYDVKM. Trimming removed 5 bases at V and 2 bases at J, with 4 bases between.

This rearrangement joins TRBV18 to TRBJ1-1; TRBD1 is a possible D gene (5 bases). CDR3 size: 14 residues. Germline V CDR1 and CDR2: KGHSH, LQKENI. Trimming shortened V by 3 bases and J by 7 bases, and 15 bases separated the two germline ends. CDR3 sequence: CASSPSRGDLEAFF. CDR3 DNA: TGTGCCAGCTCACCTTCCAGAGGGGACCTTGAAGCTTTCTTT.

The gene calls are TRBV6-4 and TRBJ2-1; TRBD1 or TRBD2 may be the D gene (6 bases each). The CDR3 consists of 15 residues. The germline CDR1 and CDR2 sequences are MRHNA and SNTAGT. The ends were cut back, 3 bases at V and 5 bases at J, with 14 bases in the middle. CDR3 sequence reads: CASSERGRRDNEQFF. CDR3 nucleotide sequence: TGTGCCAGCAGTGAACGGGGGCGAAGAGACAATGAGCAGTTCTTC.

V is TRBV5-6 and J is TRBJ1-2; perhaps TRBD1 as D (6 bases). CDR1 is SGHDT, CDR2 YYEEEE, per germline. Trimming left V 0 bases short and J 6 bases short, with 15 bases between. This CDR3 has 15 residues. CDR3 sequence reads: CASSLGPTGNNGYTF. The DNA for the CDR3 is TGTGCCAGCAGCTTGGGCCCGACAGGTAATAATGGCTACACCTTC. Full variable domain (remainder filled in from reference TRBV5-6 and TRBJ1-2): DAGVTQSPTHLIKTRGQQVTLRCSPKSGHDTVSWYQQALGQGPQFIFQYYEEEERQRGNFPDRFSGHQFPNYSSELNVNALLLGDSALYLCASSLGPTGNNGYTFGSGTRLTVV.

The rearrangement joins TRBV11-2 to TRBJ1-2; 11 positions agree with TRBD1. Germline CDR1 reads SGHAT; CDR2 reads FQNNGV. After removal of 0 bases from V and 5 bases from J, the junction contained 5 bases not matched to a gene. The length of the CDR3 is 16 residues. CDR3 sequence (DNA): TGTGCCAGCAGCTTAGAATTTGGGACAGGGGGATATGGCTACACCTTC. Protein product: CASSLEFGTGGYGYTF.

The gene calls are TRBV5-4 and TRBJ2-7; D possibly corresponds to TRBD1 (6 bases). Germline V gene sequence: CDR1 SGHNT, CDR2 YYREEE (reference sequence). Trimming cost V 1 base and J 3 bases, with 14 bases left between them. This CDR3 is 15 amino acids long. The CDR3 DNA reads TGTGCCAGCAGCTTGATGGGAGACAGGAACTACGAGCAGTACGTC. Its protein product is CASSLMGDRNYEQYV.

V gene TRBV5-1 combines with J gene TRBJ2-3; D remains ambiguous. This CDR3 spans 15 amino acids. V lost 0 bases and J lost 2, with 10 bases in between. Germline V lookup: CDR1 SGHRS, CDR2 YFSETQ. In nucleotides, the CDR3 is TGCGCCAGCAGCTTGGTGGCCAGAGACACAGATACGCAGTATTTT. As protein: CASSLVARDTDTQYF.

The CDR3 loop reads CASSTVGSGQPQHF. CDR3 coding DNA: TGTGCCAGCAGCACGGTTGGGTCAGGTCAGCCCCAGCATTTT. The chain employs TRBV28 and TRBJ1-5; D is unclear. Trimming left V 6 bases short and J 6 bases short, with 15 bases between. Germline CDR1 MDHEN, CDR2 SYDVKM. This CDR3 comprises 14 residues.

This clone has just one count. The rearrangement joins TRBV13 to TRBJ1-1, with 9 nucleotides matching TRBD1. Trimming removed 5 bases from V and 1 base from J; junction bases left unmatched: 2. Looked up from germline, CDR1 is PRHDT and CDR2 is FYEKMQ (reference sequence). The CDR3 totals 14 residues. The CDR3 DNA follows: TGTGCCAGCAGCCCGGGACAGGGGAACACTGAAGCTTTCTTT. Its translation: CASSPGQGNTEAFF.

V is TRBV5-1 and J is TRBJ2-1, with D perhaps TRBD2 (7 bases). The CDR3 has 14 amino acids. The ends were cut back, 7 bases at V and 10 bases at J, with 21 bases in the middle. The V gene's germline CDR1 is SGHRS and CDR2 YFSETQ. This chain's CDR3 is CASADLGEGGEQFF. DNA of the CDR3: TGCGCCAGCGCTGATCTCGGGGAGGGGGGAGAGCAGTTCTTC.

V is TRBV10-1 and J is TRBJ2-1, with D possibly being TRBD2 (5 bases). The germline V gene has CDR1 WNHNN and CDR2 SYGVQD (reference sequence). The CDR3 totals 15 residues. V gave up 6 bases and J gave up 0 bases, with 12 bases separating them. CDR3 sequence reads: CASSRTRNSYNEQFF. The CDR3 nucleotides read TGCGCCAGCAGCCGCACTAGGAACTCCTACAATGAGCAGTTCTTC.

The rearrangement links TRBV11-2 to TRBJ2-7; no definite D call. The CDR3 is 14 residues long. Deletions cut 3 bases from V and 0 bases from J, with 9 bases between. Per the germline V gene, CDR1 is SGHAT and CDR2 is FQNNGV. The DNA for the CDR3 is TGTGCCAGCAGCTTCGGCCACAACTCCTACGAGCAGTACGTC. Encoded protein: CASSFGHNSYEQYV.

The chain employs TRBV11-2 and TRBJ2-1; D is uncertain. This CDR3 spans 16 amino acids. V was clipped by 0 bases and J by 0 bases, with 9 bases between them. Germline CDR1 SGHAT, CDR2 FQNNGV. CDR3 amino acids: CASSLEAGSSYNEQFF. As DNA, the CDR3 is TGTGCCAGCAGCTTAGAGGCCGGTAGCTCCTACAATGAGCAGTTCTTC.

V gene TRBV6-6 combines with J gene TRBJ1-2; 7 nucleotides agree with TRBD1. The CDR3 totals 13 residues. Trimming took 6 bases from V and 4 from J; bases not matched to a gene: 5. CDR1 is MNHNY and CDR2 is SVGAGI in the germline V gene (reference sequence). The CDR3 reads CASRRQGIYGYTF. The DNA for the CDR3 is TGTGCCAGCAGACGACAGGGTATCTATGGCTACACCTTC.

This sequence joins TRBV29-1 and TRBJ1-1; 10 bases fit TRBD1. This CDR3 has 14 amino acids. Per the germline V gene, CDR1 is SQVTM and CDR2 is ANQGSEA. With 7 bases clipped from V and 2 bases from J, the junction kept 7 bases outside the gene matches. CDR3 DNA: TGCAGCGCAACAACGACAGGGGGCAACACTGAAGCTTTCTTT. Protein product: CSATTTGGNTEAFF.

This chain connects TRBV19 to TRBJ2-2, with D possibly TRBD2 on 7 matching bases. The CDR3 is 16 amino acids. The germline V and J ends were trimmed by 9 bases and 4 bases, with 21 bases remaining between them. Germline CDR1 is LNHDA and CDR2 is SQIVND (reference sequence). Here the CDR3 reads CASAHPGGQFTGELFF. Written as DNA, the CDR3 is TGTGCCAGCGCACATCCCGGGGGGCAGTTCACCGGGGAGCTGTTTTTT. The whole variable domain, filled in from reference TRBV19 and TRBJ2-2, reads DGGITQSPKYLFRKEGQNVTLSCEQNLNHDAMYWYRQDPGQGLRLIYYSQIVNDFQKGDIAEGYSVSREKKESFPLTVTSAQKNPTAFYLCASAHPGGQFTGELFFGEGSRLTVL.

The V gene is TRBV28, the J gene TRBJ2-7, with 12 bases matching TRBD2. The V gene's germline CDR1 is MDHEN and CDR2 SYDVKM. V lost 0 bases, J lost 7 bases, and 10 bases stayed unmatched. The CDR3 contains 17 residues. The chain's CDR3 is CASSLWEWTSGVLEQYF. CDR3 nucleotide sequence: TGTGCCAGCAGTTTATGGGAATGGACTAGCGGGGTGCTGGAGCAGTACTTC.

This chain's CDR3 is CASSRDTPGTNTEAFF. The DNA for the CDR3 is TGTGCCAGCAGTCGCGATACTCCCGGGACGAACACTGAAGCTTTCTTT. This chain links TRBV25-1 with TRBJ1-1; D may be TRBD1 (5 bases). Trimming removed 5 bases at V and 1 base at J, with 17 bases between. The CDR3 is 16 residues long. Germline V gene data show CDR1 as MGHDK and CDR2 as SYGVNS.

V is TRBV11-2 and J is TRBJ2-6; D remains ambiguous. This CDR3 has 12 residues. Germline V gene data show CDR1 as SGHAT and CDR2 as FQNNGV. V shed 1 base and J shed 5 bases, with 0 bases lying between them. The CDR3 coding sequence is TGTGCCAGCAGCTTAGGGGCCAACGTCCTGACTTTC. It specifies CASSLGANVLTF.

J is TRBJ2-5 and V is TRBV20-1; unclear D gene. V was pared by 3 bases and J by 1 base, with 6 bases between. The CDR3 length is 12 residues. From germline, CDR1 is DFQATT and CDR2 SNEGSKA (reference sequence). CDR3 DNA: TGCAGTGCTAGTCGCGGCCAAGAGACCCAGTACTTC. Encoded protein: CSASRGQETQYF.

This chain uses TRBV7-2 with TRBJ2-5, with D perhaps matching TRBD1 (6 bases). This CDR3 spans 15 amino acids. Germline V lookup: CDR1 SGHTA, CDR2 FQGNSA. Between the trimmed V and J ends, which lost 5 bases and 5 bases, there was a span of 18 bases. The CDR3 is CASSTVWGQRETQYF. For the CDR3, the DNA is TGTGCCAGCAGCACCGTCTGGGGGCAAAGGGAGACCCAGTACTTC. The complete variable domain, with remaining parts taken from reference TRBV7-2 and TRBJ2-5, reads GAGVSQSPSNKVTEKGKDVELRCDPISGHTALYWYRQSLGQGLEFLIYFQGNSAPDKSGLPSDRFSAERTGGSVSTLTIQRTQQEDSAVYLCASSTVWGQRETQYFGPGTRLLVL.

This chain uses TRBV6-2 or TRBV6-3 with TRBJ1-3, with D tentatively TRBD1 (5 bases). Trimming left V 4 bases short and J 0 bases short, with 16 bases between. Germline V CDR1 and CDR2: MNHEY, SVGEGT. CDR3 length equals 17 residues. The CDR3, as DNA: TGTGCCAGCAGTTGGGACGTCTCGGGCATCTCTGGAAACACCATATATTTT. This gives the protein CASSWDVSGISGNTIYF.

The rearrangement uses TRBV5-1 and TRBJ2-5; D is possibly TRBD2 (6 bases). V dropped 4 bases and J dropped 3 bases, with 13 bases sitting between them. Germline lookup yields CDR1 SGHRS and CDR2 YFSETQ. The CDR3 totals 14 residues. CDR3 residues: CASSRLAKEETQYF. The CDR3 coding sequence is TGCGCCAGCAGCAGGCTAGCGAAGGAAGAGACCCAGTACTTC.

J is TRBJ2-1 and V is TRBV4-1; D not certain. Trimming took off 6 bases at V and 7 bases at J, with 7 bases between the two ends. CDR3 length: 11 amino acids. From germline, CDR1 is MGHRA and CDR2 YSYEKL. The CDR3 coding sequence is TGCGCCAGCAGTGTACTGAATGAGCAGTTCTTC. Protein: CASSVLNEQFF.

This chain uses TRBV15 with TRBJ2-3; no firm D call. The ends were cut back, 0 bases at V and 5 bases at J, with 6 bases in the middle. This CDR3 has 13 residues. Germline CDR1 and CDR2: LNHNV and YYDKDF (reference sequence). The CDR3 DNA reads as TGTGCCACCAGCAGAGATTGGAGAGATACGCAGTATTTT. Translating gives CATSRDWRDTQYF.

The chain uses TRBV5-1 and TRBJ1-1, with 8 bases identical to TRBD1. Germline V gene sequence: CDR1 SGHRS, CDR2 YFSETQ. This CDR3 is 15 amino acids long. The V segment lost 0 bases and the J segment 5 bases; nucleotides outside the gene matches: 6. The CDR3 loop reads CASSLEAGGQTEAFF. Written as DNA, the CDR3 is TGCGCCAGCAGCTTGGAGGCAGGGGGCCAAACTGAAGCTTTCTTT.

This chain connects TRBV12-5 to TRBJ1-5, with D unclear. The V end was cut by 6 bases, the J end by 4 bases, with 10 bases between. CDR1 is LGHNT, CDR2 FRNRAP, per germline. This CDR3 region has 13 residues. CDR3 protein: CASGPGPNQPQHF. CDR3 DNA: TGTGCTAGTGGGCCTGGACCTAATCAGCCCCAGCATTTT. Using reference TRBV12-5 and TRBJ1-5 for the parts outside the CDR3, the full variable domain is DARVTQTPRHKVTEMGQEVTMRCQPILGHNTVFWYRQTMMQGLELLAYFRNRAPLDDSGMPKDRFSAEMPDATLATLKIQPSEPRDSAVYFCASGPGPNQPQHFGDGTRLSIL.